This is a list of T cell receptor beta chains from one sample in a study of spatial heterogeneity in lung cancer. MiXCR, run by TCRdb on the 5' RACE reads, gives a single entry per CDR3 protein. This table has about 36,000 distinct CDR3 sequences, 4% to 6% appearing once. Here the sequenced sample was PBMCs, taken at surgery. Receptors originate from a female donor with early-stage non-small cell lung cancer. CDR3s include the opening cysteine and the closing phenylalanine or tryptophan. The order of the fields is J gene, V gene, clone size, D gene, CDR3 protein, CDR3 DNA. D genes are given only for firm matches. Not all rows give a size; the values are once, few, many and, for expanded clones, a class.

TRBJ1-1	TRBV7-6	.	.	CASSLGGDTEAFF	TGTGCCAGCAGCTTAGGGGGAGACACTGAAGCTTTCTTT
TRBJ2-1	TRBV24-1	many	.	CATSESSGVRWFF	TGTGCCACCAGTGAGTCGTCAGGGGTAAGGTGGTTCTTC
TRBJ1-5	TRBV7-6	many	.	CAARPGDSNQPQHF	TGTGCCGCGAGGCCCGGGGATAGCAATCAGCCCCAGCATTTT
TRBJ2-4	TRBV7-6	.	.	CASSLANEKNIQYF	TGTGCCAGCAGCTTAGCGAATGAGAAAAACATTCAGTACTTC
TRBJ2-3	TRBV20-1	many	.	CSASGGTDTQYF	TGCAGTGCTAGCGGGGGCACAGATACGCAGTATTTT
TRBJ2-1	TRBV5-6	.	.	CASSLAVSYNEQFF	TGTGCCAGCAGCTTAGCGGTGTCCTACAATGAGCAGTTCTTC
TRBJ1-1	TRBV12-3/TRBV12-4	few	TRBD1	CASSRQGVYTEAFF	TGTGCCAGCAGTCGACAGGGCGTGTACACTGAAGCTTTCTTT
TRBJ2-7	TRBV4-3	many	.	CASSQWAGRPGEQYF	TGCGCCAGCAGCCAATGGGCGGGCAGGCCGGGGGAGCAGTACTTC
TRBJ2-1	TRBV6-1	many	.	CASSDGPLRTQFF	TGTGCCAGCAGTGATGGGCCCCTTCGGACGCAGTTCTTC
TRBJ2-5	TRBV7-2	few	.	CASSLAVQETQYF	TGTGCCAGCAGCTTAGCTGTACAAGAGACCCAGTACTTC
TRBJ1-3	TRBV5-1	many	.	CASSLEVPGNTIYF	TGCGCCAGCAGCTTGGAGGTTCCTGGAAACACCATATATTTT
TRBJ2-2	TRBV28	many	.	CASSLRRVSYGELFF	TGTGCCAGCAGTTTACGGCGGGTCAGCTACGGGGAGCTGTTTTTT
TRBJ1-3	TRBV4-3	few	.	CASSQDTGRSGNTIYF	TGCGCCAGCAGCCAAGATACAGGGAGGTCTGGAAACACCATATATTTT
TRBJ1-2	TRBV5-1	many	.	CASSFQRGDYGYTF	TGCGCCAGCAGCTTTCAAAGGGGGGACTATGGCTACACCTTC
TRBJ1-5	TRBV25-1	few	.	CASSDYESNQPQHF	TGTGCCAGCAGTGATTACGAAAGCAATCAGCCCCAGCATTTT
TRBJ2-3	TRBV20-1	few	TRBD2	CSARGLAGELADTQYF	TGCAGTGCTAGAGGACTAGCGGGAGAGTTGGCAGATACGCAGTATTTT
TRBJ2-2	TRBV27	many	.	CASSLWQGYGELFF	TGTGCCAGCAGTTTATGGCAGGGATACGGGGAGCTGTTTTTT
TRBJ2-7	TRBV29-1	many	TRBD1	CSVGQGDSSKQYF	TGCAGCGTTGGACAGGGGGACTCCAGCAAGCAGTACTTC
TRBJ2-3	TRBV28	.	TRBD1	CASSLAGQGADTQYF	TGTGCCAGCAGTTTGGCGGGACAGGGGGCAGATACGCAGTATTTT
TRBJ1-1	TRBV7-9	many	TRBD1	CASSRGTGSKGRTEAFF	TGTGCCAGCAGCCGAGGGACAGGGTCGAAAGGTAGAACTGAAGCTTTCTTT